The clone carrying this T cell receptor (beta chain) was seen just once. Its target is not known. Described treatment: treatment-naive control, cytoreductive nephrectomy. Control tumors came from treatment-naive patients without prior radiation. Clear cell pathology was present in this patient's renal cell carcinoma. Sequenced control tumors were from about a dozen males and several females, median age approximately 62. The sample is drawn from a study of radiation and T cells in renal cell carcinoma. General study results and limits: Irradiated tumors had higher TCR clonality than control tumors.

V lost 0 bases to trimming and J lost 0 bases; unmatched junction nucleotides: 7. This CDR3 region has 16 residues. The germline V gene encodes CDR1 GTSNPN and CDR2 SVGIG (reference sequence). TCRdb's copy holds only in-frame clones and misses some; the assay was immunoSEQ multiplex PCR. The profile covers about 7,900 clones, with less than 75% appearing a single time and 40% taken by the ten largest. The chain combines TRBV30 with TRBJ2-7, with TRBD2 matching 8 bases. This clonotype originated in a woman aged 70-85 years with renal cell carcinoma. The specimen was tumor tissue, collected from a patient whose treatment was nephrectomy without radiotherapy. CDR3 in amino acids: CAWSVNRGGFSYEQYF. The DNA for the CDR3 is TGTGCCTGGAGTGTCAACCGCGGGGGGTTCTCCTACGAGCAGTACTTC.